This T cell receptor beta chain was sequenced in a study of cytomegalovirus exposure and HLA in healthy donors. Overall study context: Earlier, 100 million or so unique TCR beta sequences were recovered from roughly 180 million T cells by an analysis.

Study-level findings and limits: The investigators catalogued 150 or so TCR beta chains as cytomegalovirus-associated.

Of note for this clone: Its antigen remains unknown.

Both 60 Vbeta primers and 13 Jbeta primers went into the PCR. In the original processing: In a later analysis, the count reached 80 million or so unique TCR beta chains, with 8.5 million to 14 million shared. Using immunoSEQ multiplex PCR, the repertoire was profiled, and TCRdb retains in-frame clones only, with some absent. The DNA gave D and trimming, while V, J and clone size come from that table. The sample holds 100,000 to 150,000 clones; more than 75% are singletons and the top ten take roughly 2%. The TCR was taken from a man younger than 35 in good health and CMV-seronegative. What was sequenced was PBMCs.

The CDR3 reads CASSLAGTGVGSPLHF. As DNA, the CDR3 is TGCGCCAGCAGCTTGGCCGGGACAGGCGTTGGTTCACCCCTCCACTTT. This sequence joins TRBV5-1 and TRBJ1-6; 8 bases fit TRBD1. Trimming took 0 bases from V and 9 from J; bases not matched to a gene: 8. Germline V gene sequence: CDR1 SGHRS, CDR2 YFSETQ. This CDR3 spans 16 amino acids.